The rows below give T cell receptor beta chains drawn from one sample of a study of blood T cell repertoires in COVID-19. Sequencing was performed with immunoSEQ multiplex PCR; in TCRdb, only in-frame clones are kept and a portion is missing. The sample lists under 300,000 clones, around 92% seen once, with 1.9% in the top ten. Sequencing used PBMCs or T cells enriched from blood (not recorded which). Source of these receptors: a woman aged 60-75 years who had recovered from COVID-19. Both conserved end residues are part of each CDR3. The D gene is left open where the match is weak. The size entry is marked missing in some rows and otherwise reads once, few, many or a size class.

J: TRBJ1-2; V: TRBV20-1; D: TRBD1; size: once; DNA: TGCAGTGCTAGTGACAGGGCCTACTATGGCTACACCTTC; CDR3: CSASDRAYYGYTF
J: TRBJ1-5; V: TRBV2; D: -; size: -; DNA: TGTGCCAGCAGTGAACAGGGACTAAGTCAGCCCCAGCATTTT; CDR3: CASSEQGLSQPQHF
J: TRBJ2-1; V: TRBV28; D: TRBD2; size: -; DNA: TGTGCCAGCAGTTCGGGGGGAGGCTACAATGAGCAGTTCTTC; CDR3: CASSSGGGYNEQFF
J: TRBJ1-6; V: TRBV11-3; D: -; size: -; DNA: TGTGCCAGCAGCGCCACAGGGCCACACGATTCACCCCTCCACTTT; CDR3: CASSATGPHDSPLHF
J: TRBJ1-3; V: TRBV6-1; D: -; size: -; DNA: TGTGCCAGCAGTGAGCAGGGGCAGTTTGGAAACACCATATATTTT; CDR3: CASSEQGQFGNTIYF
J: TRBJ1-5; V: TRBV28; D: -; size: -; DNA: TGTGCCAGCAGCTTCGACAGTAATCAGCCCCAGCATTTT; CDR3: CASSFDSNQPQHF
J: TRBJ1-1; V: TRBV29-1; D: TRBD1; size: -; DNA: TGCAGCGTCGAGACAGGGTACAACACTGAAGCTTTCTTT; CDR3: CSVETGYNTEAFF
J: TRBJ1-1; V: TRBV7-2; D: -; size: -; DNA: TGTGCCAGCAGCAACAGGGTGAACACTGAAGCTTTCTTT; CDR3: CASSNRVNTEAFF
J: TRBJ1-5; V: TRBV30; D: -; size: -; DNA: TGTGCCTGGAGTGCGGGGTCCACCGGGCAGCCCCAGCATTTT; CDR3: CAWSAGSTGQPQHF
J: TRBJ2-7; V: TRBV9; D: -; size: -; DNA: TGTGCCAGCAGCGTAGGATGGCTTTCGGGGTCCGAGCAGTACTTC; CDR3: CASSVGWLSGSEQYF
J: TRBJ2-2; V: TRBV5-1; D: TRBD1; size: few; DNA: TGCGCCAGCAGATACCAGGGGGCGAACACCGGGGAGCTGTTTTTT; CDR3: CASRYQGANTGELFF
J: TRBJ1-5; V: TRBV7-8; D: -; size: -; DNA: TGTGCCAGCAGCTTAGTCAGTAATCAGCCCCAGCATTTT; CDR3: CASSLVSNQPQHF
J: TRBJ2-1; V: TRBV7-7; D: -; size: -; DNA: TGTGCTAGCAGCCCAAGGGGGGGGAACTACAATGAGCAGTTCTTC; CDR3: CASSPRGGNYNEQFF
J: TRBJ1-6; V: TRBV2; D: TRBD1; size: -; DNA: TGTGCCAGCAGTGTAGGACAGGTTTATAATTCACCCCTCCACTTT; CDR3: CASSVGQVYNSPLHF
J: TRBJ1-4; V: TRBV3-1/TRBV3-2; D: -; size: -; DNA: TGTGCCAGCACGGACCGGCAGGGTGAAAAACTGTTTTTT; CDR3: CASTDRQGEKLFF
J: TRBJ2-5; V: TRBV14; D: TRBD1; size: -; DNA: TGTGCCAGCAGCCAATCTGACAGGGGAGAGACCCAGTACTTC; CDR3: CASSQSDRGETQYF
J: TRBJ2-7; V: TRBV6-5; D: TRBD2; size: once; DNA: TGTGCCAGCAGTTATGGTCTGGCGGGAGGGAACGAGCAGTACTTC; CDR3: CASSYGLAGGNEQYF
J: TRBJ1-4; V: TRBV18; D: -; size: -; DNA: TGTGCCAGCTCACCCTGGCGGGAGGTGACTAATGAAAAACTGTTTTTT; CDR3: CASSPWREVTNEKLFF
J: TRBJ1-5; V: TRBV19; D: -; size: -; DNA: TGTGCCAGTAGTATCATGCAGGCAAATCAGCCCCAGCATTTT; CDR3: CASSIMQANQPQHF
J: TRBJ2-1; V: TRBV28; D: -; size: -; DNA: TGTGCCAGCAGTTTATTCCAGGCCTACAATGAGCAGTTCTTC; CDR3: CASSLFQAYNEQFF
J: TRBJ2-5; V: TRBV5-4; D: TRBD2; size: once; DNA: TGTGCCGGGGGAACCGGGGGGCAAGAGACCCAGTACTTC; CDR3: CAGGTGGQETQYF
J: TRBJ1-6; V: TRBV5-5; D: -; size: -; DNA: TGTGCCAGCAGCTTGTTAACGGATTCACCCCTCCACTTT; CDR3: CASSLLTDSPLHF
J: TRBJ2-1; V: TRBV6-5; D: -; size: once; DNA: TGTGCCAGCAGTTACTCGGCAGGGTGGAATGAGCAGTTCTTC; CDR3: CASSYSAGWNEQFF
J: TRBJ1-6; V: TRBV28; D: -; size: -; DNA: TGTGCCAGCAGTCCCGCGGGGGAGGGGTACGGTTCACCCCTCCACTTT; CDR3: CASSPAGEGYGSPLHF
J: TRBJ2-1; V: TRBV19; D: -; size: few; DNA: TGTGCCAGCGGGAGTGGGTACAATGAGCAGTTCTTC; CDR3: CASGSGYNEQFF
J: TRBJ1-2; V: TRBV30; D: -; size: -; DNA: TGTGCCTGGGGGACAAAGGGACAAAACTATGGCTACACCTTC; CDR3: CAWGTKGQNYGYTF
J: TRBJ1-4; V: TRBV28; D: -; size: -; DNA: TGTGCCAGCAGCCAAAGGGGGACTAATGAAAAACTGTTTTTT; CDR3: CASSQRGTNEKLFF
J: TRBJ1-2; V: TRBV27; D: TRBD1; size: -; DNA: TGTGCCAGCAGTTTATCGAGGACAGGGGGAAATAACTATGGCTACACCTTC; CDR3: CASSLSRTGGNNYGYTF
J: TRBJ2-3; V: TRBV2; D: -; size: -; DNA: TGTGCCAGCAGTGAAGGGTTAGCAACAGATACGCAGTATTTT; CDR3: CASSEGLATDTQYF
J: TRBJ1-2; V: TRBV10-3; D: TRBD1; size: -; DNA: TGTGCCATCAGTCCCTCCGCCGGGACAGACTATGGCTACACCTTC; CDR3: CAISPSAGTDYGYTF
J: TRBJ1-4; V: TRBV7-2; D: TRBD1; size: -; DNA: TGTGCCAGCAGCTACCCGGGACAGCCCGCAACTAATGAAAAACTGTTTTTT; CDR3: CASSYPGQPATNEKLFF
J: TRBJ1-1; V: TRBV29-1; D: -; size: once; DNA: TGCAGCGTTTCGAGCGGGTACGTTGGCACTGAAGCTTTCTTT; CDR3: CSVSSGYVGTEAFF
J: TRBJ2-1; V: TRBV5-4; D: TRBD2; size: -; DNA: TGTGCCAGCAGCCTTAGCGGGGGAGATTACAATGAGCAGTTCTTC; CDR3: CASSLSGGDYNEQFF
J: TRBJ1-1; V: TRBV6-2/TRBV6-3; D: TRBD1; size: -; DNA: TGTGCCAGCAGTTACCGGACAGGGTTGAACACTGAAGCTTTCTTT; CDR3: CASSYRTGLNTEAFF